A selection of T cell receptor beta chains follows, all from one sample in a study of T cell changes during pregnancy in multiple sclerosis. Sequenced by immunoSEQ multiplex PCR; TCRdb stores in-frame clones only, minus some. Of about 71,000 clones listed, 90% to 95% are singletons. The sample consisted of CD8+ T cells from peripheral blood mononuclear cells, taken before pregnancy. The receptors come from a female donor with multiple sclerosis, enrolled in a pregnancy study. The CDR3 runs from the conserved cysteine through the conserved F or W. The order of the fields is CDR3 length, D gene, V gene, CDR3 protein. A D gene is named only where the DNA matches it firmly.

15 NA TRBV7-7 CASSLEGRGFDEQFF
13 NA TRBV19 CASLDSLNTEAFF
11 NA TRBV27 CASSEGSEQYF
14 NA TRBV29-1 CSAEVAGQAQGYTF
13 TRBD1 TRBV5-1 CASRPGQDYGYTF
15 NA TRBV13 CASSPDTGSDTEAFF
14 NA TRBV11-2 CASSLEGGVREQYF
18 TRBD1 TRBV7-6 CASSPLTGAFPGANVLTF
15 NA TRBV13 CASSFGGAAYNEQFF
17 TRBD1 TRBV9 CASSPRTGGDSDYEQYF
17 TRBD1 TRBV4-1 CASSQEQGTEMNSPLHF
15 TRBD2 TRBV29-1 CSVEGLAGVYNEQFF
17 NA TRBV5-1 CASSLGFRVWYQETQYF
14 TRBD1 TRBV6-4 CASNHRGGIEKLFF
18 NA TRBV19 CASSYNRAQPTLNTEAFF
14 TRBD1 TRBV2 CASRRDSVNSPLHF
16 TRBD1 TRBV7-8 CASSHPGTGDDNEQFF
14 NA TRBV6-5 CASSPGDMNTEAFF
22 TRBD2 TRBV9 CASSLYDWGTSGGRGSYNEQFF
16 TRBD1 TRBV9 CASSVEGGGTDEKLFF
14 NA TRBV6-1 CASSETMEGYGYTF
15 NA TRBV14 CASSHYAGSGNTIYF
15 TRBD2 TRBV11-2 CASSTPSGSSYEQYF
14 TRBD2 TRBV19 CASSQRGDNDEQYF
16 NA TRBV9 CASSVEGRDGVYGYTF
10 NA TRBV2 CASSRDTQYF
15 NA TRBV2 CASCVLGDAYYEQYF
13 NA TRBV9 CASSVGDSYEQYF
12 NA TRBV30 CAWSGYEDEQYF
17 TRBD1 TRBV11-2 CASSFRGIGSYNSPLHF
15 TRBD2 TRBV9 CASSPPGGDTDTQYF
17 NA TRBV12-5 CASGLLDLTGSRGGYTF
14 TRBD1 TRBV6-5 CASSLRQGNNEQFF
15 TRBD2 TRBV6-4 CASSPNGGDYNEQFF
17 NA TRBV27 CASSSPGSGGLNTEAFF
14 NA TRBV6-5 CASSLEVDQETQYF
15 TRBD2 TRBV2 CASSDLASGEETQYF
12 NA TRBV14 CASSPGAYGYTF
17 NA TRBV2 CASSDLGVFASYNEQFF
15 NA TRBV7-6 CASSLNGGDTDTQYF
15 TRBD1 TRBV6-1 CASSGLGTGGPEAFF
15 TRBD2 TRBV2 CASSELAGLNNEQFF
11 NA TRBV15 CATSNGHYYTF
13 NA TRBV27 CASSPMRHTEAFF
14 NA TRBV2 CARAGTGSTYEQYF
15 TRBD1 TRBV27 CASRWATGEPYEQYF
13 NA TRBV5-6 CASSFTGLGELFF
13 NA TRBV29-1 CSVEVGGAPEQFF
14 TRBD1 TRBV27 CASSSQGINTEAFF
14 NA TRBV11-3 CASSPTRNTGELFF
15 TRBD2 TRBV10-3 CAISGGTSGDYEQYF
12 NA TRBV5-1 CASSLAGDTQYF
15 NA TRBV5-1 CASSLDPGSYNEQFF
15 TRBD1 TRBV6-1 CASREGQGFTDTQYF
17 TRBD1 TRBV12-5 CASGTIRTGGSTDTQYF
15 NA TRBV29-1 CSVEGISGSTDTQYF
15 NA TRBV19 CASTWGSGGPAGYTF
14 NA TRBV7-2 CASSFYRVTYEQYF
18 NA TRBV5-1 CASSLGVGHISYNSPLHF